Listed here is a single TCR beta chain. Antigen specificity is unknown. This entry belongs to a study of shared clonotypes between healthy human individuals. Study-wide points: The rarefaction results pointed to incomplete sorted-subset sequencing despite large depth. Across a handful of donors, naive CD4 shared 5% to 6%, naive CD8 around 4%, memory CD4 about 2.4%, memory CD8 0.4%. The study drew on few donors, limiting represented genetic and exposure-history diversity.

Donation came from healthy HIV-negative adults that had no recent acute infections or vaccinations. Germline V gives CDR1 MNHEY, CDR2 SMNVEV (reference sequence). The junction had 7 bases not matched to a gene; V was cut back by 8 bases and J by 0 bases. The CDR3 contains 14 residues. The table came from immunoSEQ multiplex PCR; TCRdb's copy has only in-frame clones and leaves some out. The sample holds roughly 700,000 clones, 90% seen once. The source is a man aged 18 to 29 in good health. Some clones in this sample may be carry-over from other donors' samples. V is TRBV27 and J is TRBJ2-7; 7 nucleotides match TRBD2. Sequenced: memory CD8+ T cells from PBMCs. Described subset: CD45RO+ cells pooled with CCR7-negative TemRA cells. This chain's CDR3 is CASALLAASYEQYF. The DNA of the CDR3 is TGTGCCAGCGCCTTGCTAGCGGCCTCCTACGAGCAGTACTTC.